The 10 T cell receptor beta chains below come from one sample, sequenced in a study of T cells after yellow fever vaccination. TCRdb redid the calling of the 5' RACE reads with MiXCR, one entry per CDR3 protein. The sample lists 350,000 to 450,000 distinct CDR3 sequences; more than 5.5% were seen once. Sequenced here: PBMCs, sampled 5 days after the yellow fever booster vaccination. The receptors were sampled from a young man who received the YFV17D yellow fever vaccine.

This clonotype appeared a few times. The chain has TRBV20-1 and TRBJ2-4; D is possibly TRBD1 (6 bases). This CDR3 spans 14 amino acids. Germline V CDR1 and CDR2: DFQATT, SNEGSKA (reference sequence). Deletions cut 3 bases from V and 3 bases from J, with 12 bases between. The CDR3 is CSASRGGNKNIQYF. Here the CDR3 DNA reads TGCAGTGCTAGTCGAGGGGGAAACAAAAACATTCAGTACTTC.

This clonotype was seen many times. V is TRBV12-3 or TRBV12-4 and J is TRBJ2-3; TRBD2 agrees at 15 bases. The V and J ends lost 5 bases and 5 bases, in that order; junction bases with no gene match: 5. This CDR3 spans 16 amino acids. For the CDR3, the DNA is TGTGCCAGCAGTCCAGGACTAGCGGGAGGGGAAGATACGCAGTATTTT. Translated, it gives CASSPGLAGGEDTQYF.

The table lists this clonotype with a few counts. The J gene is TRBJ2-5, the V gene TRBV12-3 or TRBV12-4; D tentatively reads TRBD1 or TRBD2 (5 bases each). The CDR3 consists of 14 residues. V shed 6 bases and J shed 4 bases, with 15 bases lying between them. The CDR3 nucleotides read TGTGCCAGCAGGCACGGGACCCACGGAGAGACCCAGTACTTC. Its protein is CASRHGTHGETQYF.

This clonotype has a handful of counts. The V gene is TRBV5-1, the J gene TRBJ2-1; D is unclear. CDR3 length: 14 amino acids. Between the trimmed V and J ends, which lost 2 bases and 3 bases, there was a span of 9 bases. CDR1 is SGHRS, CDR2 YFSETQ, per germline. CDR3 sequence: CASSFGNDYNEQFF. Here the CDR3 DNA reads TGCGCCAGCAGCTTCGGAAACGACTACAATGAGCAGTTCTTC.

This clonotype was seen at least ten times. The chain combines TRBV5-1 with TRBJ2-1, with D possibly TRBD2 on 5 matching bases. V lost 5 bases and J 0 bases, leaving 15 bases between the germline ends. The CDR3 spans 16 residues. Per the germline V gene, CDR1 is SGHRS and CDR2 is YFSETQ. CDR3 in amino acids: CASRGDKKSSYNEQFF. As DNA, the CDR3 is TGCGCCAGCAGGGGAGACAAAAAATCCTCCTACAATGAGCAGTTCTTC.

The chain recombines TRBV5-4 with TRBJ2-3; TRBD2 matches at 7 bases. CDR3 length: 16 amino acids. Trimming at V came to 1 base and at J to 6 bases, leaving 11 bases not matched to a gene. Germline V gives CDR1 SGHNT, CDR2 YYREEE (reference sequence). The CDR3 sequence is CASSLRTGGSRDTQYF. In DNA, the CDR3 is TGTGCCAGCAGCTTGAGGACGGGAGGCTCGCGGGATACGCAGTATTTT.

The sample holds many counts of this clonotype. This chain links TRBV27 with TRBJ2-1, with 9 bases lining up with TRBD2. This CDR3 is built from 16 residues. The germline CDR1 and CDR2 sequences are MNHEY and SMNVEV (reference sequence). The junction had 14 bases not matched to a gene; V was cut back by 10 bases and J by 4 bases. The CDR3, as DNA: TGTGCCACAGAAAGGAGCGGGACTAGCTCTTACAATGAGCAGTTCTTC. This encodes CATERSGTSSYNEQFF.

This clonotype was counted a few times. This chain joins TRBV20-1 and TRBJ2-1, with 11 bases that match TRBD2. The V and J ends lost 2 bases and 5 bases, in that order; junction bases with no gene match: 11. The CDR3 totals 17 residues. Germline V gene lookup returns CDR1 DFQATT and CDR2 SNEGSKA (reference sequence). In DNA, the CDR3 is TGCAGTGCTAGAAGTAGCGGGAGGGCCCGGAGAAACAATGAGCAGTTCTTC. Its translation: CSARSSGRARRNNEQFF.

This clonotype was detected only a few times. The V gene is TRBV6-5, the J gene TRBJ2-7; D may be TRBD1 (5 bases). CDR1 and CDR2 from the germline V gene are MNHEY and SVGAGI. The V gene lost 0 bases and the J gene lost 1 base, with 22 bases spanning the gap. The CDR3 is 19 residues long. The CDR3 coding sequence is TGTGCCAGCAGTTACTCGATTCTGGCCGTTACAGGTCAATCCTACGAGCAGTACTTC. It codes for CASSYSILAVTGQSYEQYF.

The table lists this clonotype with many counts. The chain is built from TRBV6-2 or TRBV6-3 and TRBJ2-7; no clear D. Trimming removed 5 bases from V and 3 bases from J, with 8 bases in between. The CDR3 is 12 residues long. CDR1 is MNHEY, CDR2 SVGEGT, per germline. The CDR3 sequence: CASSLRRYEQYF. CDR3 coding DNA: TGTGCCAGCAGTCTAAGACGCTACGAGCAGTACTTC.